The clone carrying this TCR beta chain was recorded once. With no exception, relapse followed autologous stem cell transplantation in all patients, and brentuximab vedotin exposure varied. Per the germline V gene, CDR1 is MDHEN and CDR2 is SYDVKM. With V trimmed by 3 bases and J by 3 bases, 6 bases remained unmatched. The CDR3 covers 17 residues. This sample was taken from a study of PD-1 blockade in classical Hodgkin lymphoma. Generated by immunoSEQ multiplex PCR, the TCRdb table keeps only in-frame clones and is missing some. The data hold tens of thousands of clones, with 89% observed a single time.

The chain carries TRBV28 and TRBJ2-3, with 13 nucleotides matching TRBD2. The sequence derives from a human donor with classical Hodgkin lymphoma. Sequencing was performed on peripheral blood mononuclear cells (PBMCs), taken before the second cycle of nivolumab. CDR3 DNA sequence: TGTGCCAGCAGTTTGGGACTAGCGGGGATGGGAACAGATACGCAGTATTTT. It yields the protein CASSLGLAGMGTDTQYF.